The 20 T cell receptor beta chains below were found in one sample sequenced in a study of cytomegalovirus exposure and HLA in healthy donors. The method was immunoSEQ multiplex PCR; TCRdb's version includes in-frame clones alone and lacks a portion of them. This repertoire shows 150,000 to 200,000 clones, 86% found once; its top ten account for 2% to 2.5%. The sample comprised PBMCs. Receptors were obtained from a woman under 30 in good health and CMV-seronegative.

The chain links TRBV27 to TRBJ1-2; tentatively, D is TRBD1 (6 bases). V lost 5 bases and J 3 bases, leaving 10 bases between the germline ends. CDR3 length: 13 amino acids. In germline, CDR1 is MNHEY, CDR2 SMNVEV (reference sequence). CDR3 residues: CASSGQSDYGYTF. Written as DNA, the CDR3 is TGTGCCAGCAGTGGACAGTCAGACTATGGCTACACCTTC.

About this clone itself: The junction and the germline gene differ at one end; a read error may be behind it. The gene calls are TRBV4-3 and TRBJ2-1; the match to TRBD1 covers 7 bases. The CDR3 covers 13 residues. Looked up from germline, CDR1 is LGHNA and CDR2 is YSLEER. CDR3 sequence (DNA): TGCGCCAGCAGCCAAATCGCCCAGGGACAGAAGATCTTC. The encoded protein is CASSQIAQGQKIF.

The genes are TRBV19 and TRBJ2-1; 10 bases are shared with TRBD2. The V and J ends lost 3 bases and 8 bases, in that order; junction bases with no gene match: 13. CDR1 LNHDA and CDR2 SQIVND come from the germline V gene (reference sequence). This CDR3 spans 17 amino acids. CDR3 sequence reads: CASSIRGASGSSYEQFF. The DNA for the CDR3 is TGTGCCAGTAGTATTAGGGGGGCTAGCGGGAGTTCGTATGAGCAGTTCTTC.

The V and J genes are TRBV5-4 and TRBJ1-2, with 7 bases fitting TRBD1. V lost 4 bases to trimming and J lost 2 bases; unmatched junction nucleotides: 5. Germline V gene lookup returns CDR1 SGHNT and CDR2 YYREEE (reference sequence). The CDR3 extends over 14 amino acids. CDR3 bases: TGTGCCAGCAGCGTGACAGGGTCCAACTATGGCTACACCTTC. Translating it yields CASSVTGSNYGYTF.

This clone was found a few times. This sequence joins TRBV6-1 and TRBJ2-2, with 10 bases aligning to TRBD1. V shed 4 bases and J 3 bases; nucleotides not matched to a gene: 2. The germline V gene has CDR1 MNHNS and CDR2 SASEGT. The CDR3 has 15 amino acids. The CDR3 loop is CASSGGQGHTGELFF. The DNA for the CDR3 is TGTGCCAGCAGTGGGGGACAGGGGCACACCGGGGAGCTGTTTTTT.

This chain links TRBV13 with TRBJ2-3; TRBD2 matches 13 bases. CDR1 is PRHDT, CDR2 FYEKMQ, per germline (reference sequence). V trimming: 4 bases; J trimming: 2 bases; junction bases outside the gene matches: 9. This CDR3 is built from 18 residues. This CDR3 is CASSSGTSGIVDTDTQYF. Written as DNA, the CDR3 is TGTGCCAGCAGCTCCGGGACTAGCGGGATAGTGGACACAGATACGCAGTATTTT.

The chain recombines TRBV10-3 with TRBJ1-2; 11 bases match TRBD1. Germline loops: CDR1 ENHRY, CDR2 SYGVKD. Trimming removed 3 bases from V and 7 bases from J; junction bases left unmatched: 10. There are 16 residues in the CDR3. CDR3: CAISERTGGAAAGYTF. CDR3 nucleotides: TGTGCCATCAGTGAAAGGACAGGGGGCGCCGCCGCTGGCTACACCTTC.

This chain joins TRBV21-1 and TRBJ1-5; the D call in the table, TRBD1, was not verified against the DNA. TRBV21-1 is noted as a pseudogene. The CDR3 totals 16 residues. This CDR3 is CASSEQDRGGNQPQHF. The CDR3 region has the DNA TGTGCCAGCAGCGAACAGGACAGGGGCGGCAATCAGCCCCAGCATTTT.

V is TRBV2 and J is TRBJ1-3; D not certain. V lost 8 bases, J lost 11 bases, and 13 bases lay in between. Germline loops: CDR1 SNHLY, CDR2 FYNNEI. The CDR3 sequence is 11 residues long. In DNA form, the CDR3 reads TGTGCCAGCGCCACCGCGGTCCCCATATATTTT. This codes for CASATAVPIYF.

This clone has only one observation. The V call is TRBV4-1, the J call TRBJ2-7, with D maybe TRBD2 (6 bases). This CDR3 has 14 amino acids. The V and J ends lost 1 base and 3 bases respectively, with 10 bases between them. CDR1 and CDR2 from the germline V gene are MGHRA and YSYEKL. The CDR3 reads CASSQGPGSYEQYF. DNA for the CDR3: TGCGCCAGCAGCCAAGGGCCCGGGAGCTACGAGCAGTACTTC.

J is TRBJ2-6 and V is TRBV7-3; TRBD1 is a possible D gene (6 bases). Germline values: CDR1 SGHTA, CDR2 FQGTGA. The ends were cut back, 1 base at V and 0 bases at J, with 16 bases in the middle. The CDR3 sequence is 19 residues long. DNA for the CDR3: TGTGCCAGCAGCTTAAGAACGCAGGGGCTCTTCTCTGGGGCCAACGTCCTGACTTTC. As protein: CASSLRTQGLFSGANVLTF.

The chain is built from TRBV10-3 and TRBJ1-5, with D possibly being TRBD1 (6 bases). The CDR3 totals 15 residues. Trimming removed 7 bases from V and 3 bases from J, with 16 bases in between. Germline V gene data show CDR1 as ENHRY and CDR2 as SYGVKD. CDR3 coding DNA: TGTGCCATCATTCAGGACAGCCACTTCAATCAGCCCCAGCATTTT. Its protein product is CAIIQDSHFNQPQHF.

This chain connects TRBV5-4 to TRBJ1-6; 10 bases fit TRBD1. Germline CDR1 reads SGHNT; CDR2 reads YYREEE (reference sequence). V lost 5 bases and J lost 4; bases outside the gene matches: 3. The CDR3 runs to 15 residues. The DNA for the CDR3 is TGTGCCAGCAGTAGACAGGGGGCTTATAATTCACCCCTCCACTTT. This gives the protein CASSRQGAYNSPLHF.

The rearrangement joins TRBV7-9 to TRBJ2-5; D unresolved. CDR3 length: 15 residues. The V and J ends lost 1 base and 5 bases respectively, with 14 bases between them. Germline CDR1 and CDR2: SEHNR and FQNEAQ (reference sequence). Written as DNA, the CDR3 is TGTGCCAGCAGCTTAGTCTCAGTGGCCAGGGAGACCCAGTACTTC. It is translated as CASSLVSVARETQYF.

The chain carries TRBV7-9 and TRBJ1-2, with a tentative D call TRBD1 (5 bases). This CDR3 has 15 amino acids. Trimming cost V 0 bases and J 0 bases, with 8 bases left between them. From germline, CDR1 is SEHNR and CDR2 FQNEAQ (reference sequence). This CDR3 reads CASSLARGANYGYTF. The CDR3 bases are TGTGCCAGCAGCTTAGCGCGGGGGGCTAACTATGGCTACACCTTC.

The count of this clone is one. The chain uses TRBV29-1 and TRBJ1-1; D is uncertain. There are 12 residues in the CDR3. Trimming removed 7 bases from V and 1 base from J, with 10 bases in between. CDR1 is SQVTM, CDR2 ANQGSEA, per germline. Here the CDR3 reads CSGLSGNTEAFF. CDR3 DNA sequence: TGCAGCGGCCTTTCAGGGAACACTGAAGCTTTCTTT.

Only one count was recorded for this clone. This sequence joins TRBV7-9 and TRBJ1-2; 7 nucleotides agree with TRBD1. The CDR3 extends over 15 amino acids. The germline V gene encodes CDR1 SEHNR and CDR2 FQNEAQ (reference sequence). V was pared by 0 bases and J by 4 bases, with 5 bases of the junction left unmatched. The CDR3 spells CASSLAYAGGYGYTF. CDR3 in DNA: TGTGCCAGCAGCTTAGCGTATGCAGGGGGCTATGGCTACACCTTC.

V is TRBV7-9 and J is TRBJ1-1, with no clear D. Germline V gene lookup returns CDR1 SEHNR and CDR2 FQNEAQ (reference sequence). This CDR3 contains 12 residues. Trimming stripped 3 bases from V and 8 bases from J, with 10 bases between. CDR3 nucleotide sequence: TGTGCCAGCAGCTTCTCGGGTTCCGAAGCTTTCTTT. The encoded protein is CASSFSGSEAFF.

The V call is TRBV29-1, the J call TRBJ2-5; D is unclear. The V gene lost 7 bases and the J gene lost 5 bases, with 17 bases spanning the gap. The length of the CDR3 is 13 residues. The germline gives CDR1 SQVTM, CDR2 ANQGSEA. The CDR3 sequence is CSGAEQWIETQYF. The CDR3 DNA sequence: TGCAGCGGGGCAGAACAGTGGATTGAGACCCAGTACTTC.

Written as DNA, the CDR3 is TGTGCCAGCAGCTATGGGACAGGGGCCTACGAGCAGTACTTC. Translating gives CASSYGTGAYEQYF. The rearrangement uses TRBV5-4 and TRBJ2-7; TRBD1 matches 10 bases. The length of the CDR3 is 14 residues. Germline CDR1 is SGHNT and CDR2 is YYREEE (reference sequence). V shed 3 bases and J 2 bases; nucleotides not matched to a gene: 2.